This T cell receptor beta chain was found in a study of T cells after posttransplantation cyclophosphamide. The V end was cut by 2 bases, the J end by 10 bases, with 8 bases between. This CDR3 region has 12 residues. Germline V CDR1 and CDR2: MDHEN, SYDVKM. Whole-study results and caveats: TRB clonality was highly associated with recipient CMV seropositivity and reactivation. Donor-recipient repertoire similarity was low at 1-2 months, rising over year one. Skin or GI-infiltrating T cells shared few TRB sequences with blood.

Treatment was busulfan-fludarabine conditioning, a marrow graft, and cyclophosphamide on days +3 and +4. Only in-frame clones appear in the TCRdb table, and some are missing; sequencing was by immunoSEQ multiplex PCR. The sample consists of 15,000 to 20,000 clones, approximately 74% of them appearing once. With respect to this clone: No antigen is known for it.

The chain combines TRBV28 with TRBJ1-4; possibly TRBD1 for D (5 bases). The origin of this receptor is a young adult male patient who received an allogeneic stem cell transplant from a related donor, was CMV-positive, and had acute GVHD only. Some T cells may have originated in the graft donor. The sample in question was PBMCs, obtained after an allogeneic stem cell transplant with post-transplant cyclophosphamide. CDR3 sequence reads: CASSLVQGKLFF. CDR3 nucleotide sequence: TGTGCCAGCAGTTTAGTCCAGGGAAAACTGTTTTTT.